This T cell receptor (beta chain) derives from a study of blood T cell repertoires in COVID-19. Study-level information: Acute-phase and convalescent COVID-19 samples originated in the United States, Italy and Spain. The analysed material was cDNA or gDNA that came from T cells, B-cell-depleted T cells, or PBMCs.

V dropped 5 bases and J dropped 4; count of bases not matched to a gene: 13. The germline gives CDR1 SEHNR, CDR2 FQNEAQ (reference sequence). CDR3 length: 16 amino acids. In the authors' workflow: Cell counts per sample came from amplifying reference gene primers. Only in-frame clones appear in the TCRdb table, and some are missing; sequencing was by immunoSEQ multiplex PCR. The V and J calls and clone size come from that table; D and trimming were worked out from the DNA. The table has 190,000 or so clones, 70% to 85% seen once. The chain couples TRBV7-9 to TRBJ2-7; the match to TRBD1 covers 8 bases. This clonotype was sampled from a human donor with acute or convalescent COVID-19. The donor label of this sample is uncertain. The sample comprised peripheral blood. The CDR3 here is CASSRVRTGLGYEQYF. CDR3 in DNA: TGTGCCAGCAGCCGTGTGCGGACAGGGCTTGGGTACGAGCAGTACTTC.